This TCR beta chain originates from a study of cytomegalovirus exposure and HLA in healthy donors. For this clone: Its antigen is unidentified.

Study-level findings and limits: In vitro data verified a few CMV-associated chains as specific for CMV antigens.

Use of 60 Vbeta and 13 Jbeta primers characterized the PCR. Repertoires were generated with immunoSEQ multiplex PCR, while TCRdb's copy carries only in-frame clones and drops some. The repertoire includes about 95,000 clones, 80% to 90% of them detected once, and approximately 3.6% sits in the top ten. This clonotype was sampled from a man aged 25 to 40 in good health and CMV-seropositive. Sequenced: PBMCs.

Here the CDR3 reads CASSRRVQGPETQYF. The CDR3 coding sequence is TGTGCCAGCAGTCGAAGAGTGCAGGGGCCGGAGACCCAGTACTTC. This chain joins TRBV27 and TRBJ2-5, with TRBD1 as a possible D gene (6 bases). Looked up from germline, CDR1 is MNHEY and CDR2 is SMNVEV (reference sequence). The CDR3 length is 15 residues. V was shortened by 5 bases and J by 5 bases, with 18 bases between the two germline ends.